Ten or more counts support the clone carrying this TCR beta chain. This sample was included in a study of T cells in Graves' hyperthyroidism and ophthalmopathy. From RNA transcripts, TCR beta CDR3 regions were amplified. The study used the HTBI primer set for a first-round RT-PCR of the TCR CDR3. TCRdb redid the calling of the multiplex PCR reads with MiXCR, one entry per CDR3 protein. The sample lists some 580,000 distinct CDR3 sequences; around 16% were seen once. Trimming left V 1 base short and J 12 bases short, with 13 bases between. Germline lookup yields CDR1 SEHNR and CDR2 FQNEAQ (reference sequence). This CDR3 is built from 13 residues.

The clonotype originates from a woman aged 40 to 50 with Graves' ophthalmopathy. The V and J genes are TRBV7-9 and TRBJ2-1; a possible D gene is TRBD1 (5 bases). Sequenced sample: blood. This CDR3 is CASSLGADSRQFF. CDR3 bases: TGTGCCAGCAGCTTAGGGGCAGACAGCAGGCAGTTCTTC. Supplemented by reference TRBV7-9 and TRBJ2-1, the full variable domain reads DTGVSQNPRHKITKRGQNVTFRCDPISEHNRLYWYRQTLGQGPEFLTYFQNEAQLEKSRLLSDRFSAERPKGSFSTLEIQRTEQGDSAMYLCASSLGADSRQFFGPGTRLTVL.